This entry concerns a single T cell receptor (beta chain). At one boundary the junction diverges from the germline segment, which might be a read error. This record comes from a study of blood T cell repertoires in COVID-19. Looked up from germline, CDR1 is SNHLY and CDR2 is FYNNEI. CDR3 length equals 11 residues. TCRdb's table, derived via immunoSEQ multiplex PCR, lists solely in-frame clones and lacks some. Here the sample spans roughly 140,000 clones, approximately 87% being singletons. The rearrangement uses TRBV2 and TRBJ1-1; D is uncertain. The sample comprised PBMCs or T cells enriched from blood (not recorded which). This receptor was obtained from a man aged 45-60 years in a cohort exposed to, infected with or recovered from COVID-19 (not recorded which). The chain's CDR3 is CASSLIREVFF. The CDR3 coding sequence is TGTGCCAGCAGCCTGATACGGGAAGTTTTCTTT.